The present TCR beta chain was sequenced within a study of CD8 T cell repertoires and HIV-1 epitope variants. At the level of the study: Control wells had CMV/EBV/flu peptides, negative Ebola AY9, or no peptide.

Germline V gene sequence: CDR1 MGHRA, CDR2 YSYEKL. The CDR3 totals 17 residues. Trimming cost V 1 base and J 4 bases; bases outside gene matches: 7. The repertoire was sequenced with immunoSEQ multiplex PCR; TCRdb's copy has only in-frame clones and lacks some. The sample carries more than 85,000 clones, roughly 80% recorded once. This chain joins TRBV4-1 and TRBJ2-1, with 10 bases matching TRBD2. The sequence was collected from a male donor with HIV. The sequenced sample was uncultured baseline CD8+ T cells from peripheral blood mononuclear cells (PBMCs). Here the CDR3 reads CASSQGPLAGAYNEQFF. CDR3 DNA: TGCGCCAGCAGCCAAGGCCCTCTAGCGGGGGCTTACAATGAGCAGTTCTTC.